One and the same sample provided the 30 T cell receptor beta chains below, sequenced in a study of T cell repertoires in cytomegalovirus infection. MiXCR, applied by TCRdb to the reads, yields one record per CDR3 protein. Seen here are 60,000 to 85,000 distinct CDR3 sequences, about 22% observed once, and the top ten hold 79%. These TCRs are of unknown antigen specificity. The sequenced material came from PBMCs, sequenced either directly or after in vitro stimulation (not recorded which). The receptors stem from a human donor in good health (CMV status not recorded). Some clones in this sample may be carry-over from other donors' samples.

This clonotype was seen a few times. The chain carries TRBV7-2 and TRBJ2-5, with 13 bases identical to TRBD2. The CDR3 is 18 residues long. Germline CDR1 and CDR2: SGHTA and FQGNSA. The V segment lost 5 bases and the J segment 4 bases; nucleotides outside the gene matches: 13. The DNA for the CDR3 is TGTGCCAGCAGCCGCCCCGGGACTAGCGGGGCCAACGGAGAGACCCAGTACTTC. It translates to CASSRPGTSGANGETQYF.

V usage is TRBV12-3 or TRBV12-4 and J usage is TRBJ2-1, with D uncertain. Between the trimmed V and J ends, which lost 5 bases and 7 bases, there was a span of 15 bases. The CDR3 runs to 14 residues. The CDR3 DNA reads TGTGCCAGCAGTCGGATAGGAGTTATAAATGAGCAGTTCTTC. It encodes CASSRIGVINEQFF.

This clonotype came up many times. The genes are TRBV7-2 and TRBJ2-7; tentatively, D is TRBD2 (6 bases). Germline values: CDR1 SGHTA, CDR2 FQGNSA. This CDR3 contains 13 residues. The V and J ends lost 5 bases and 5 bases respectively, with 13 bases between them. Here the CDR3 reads CASSAEGGHEQYF. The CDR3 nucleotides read TGTGCCAGCAGCGCGGAGGGCGGCCACGAGCAGTACTTC. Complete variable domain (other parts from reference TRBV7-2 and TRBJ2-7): GAGVSQSPSNKVTEKGKDVELRCDPISGHTALYWYRQSLGQGLEFLIYFQGNSAPDKSGLPSDRFSAERTGGSVSTLTIQRTQQEDSAVYLCASSAEGGHEQYFGPGTRLTVT.

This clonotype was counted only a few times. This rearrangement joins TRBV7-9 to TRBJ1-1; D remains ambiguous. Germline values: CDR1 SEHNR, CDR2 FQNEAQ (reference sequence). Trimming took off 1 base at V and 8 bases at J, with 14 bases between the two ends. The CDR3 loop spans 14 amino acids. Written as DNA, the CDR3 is TGTGCCAGCAGCTTAGATAGGGCAGGAATAGAAGCTTTCTTT. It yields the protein CASSLDRAGIEAFF.

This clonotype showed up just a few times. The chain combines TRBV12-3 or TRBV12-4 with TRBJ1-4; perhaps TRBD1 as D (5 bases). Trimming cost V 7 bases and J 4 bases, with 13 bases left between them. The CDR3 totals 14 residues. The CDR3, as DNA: TGTGCCAGCACCCGGGGGTTGGGTAATGAAAAACTGTTTTTT. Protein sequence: CASTRGLGNEKLFF.

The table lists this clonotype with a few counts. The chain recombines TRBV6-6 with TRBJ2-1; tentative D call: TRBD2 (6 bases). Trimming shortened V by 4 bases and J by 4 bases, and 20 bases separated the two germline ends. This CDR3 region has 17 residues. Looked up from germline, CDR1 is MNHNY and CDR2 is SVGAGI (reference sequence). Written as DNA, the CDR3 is TGTGCCAGCAGTTCCCCCCTTGCCGGGAGAGATTACAATGAGCAGTTCTTC. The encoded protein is CASSSPLAGRDYNEQFF.

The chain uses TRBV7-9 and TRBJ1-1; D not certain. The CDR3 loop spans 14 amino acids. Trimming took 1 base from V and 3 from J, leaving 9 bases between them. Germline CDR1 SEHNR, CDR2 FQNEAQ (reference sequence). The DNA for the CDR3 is TGTGCCAGCAGCTTAGACACAGCCTACACTGAAGCTTTCTTT. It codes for CASSLDTAYTEAFF.

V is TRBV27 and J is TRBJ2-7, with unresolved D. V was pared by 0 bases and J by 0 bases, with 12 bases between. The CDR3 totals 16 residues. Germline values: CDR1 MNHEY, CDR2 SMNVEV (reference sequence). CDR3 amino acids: CASSLSPTASSYEQYF. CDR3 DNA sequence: TGTGCCAGCAGTTTATCCCCGACTGCGAGCTCCTACGAGCAGTACTTC.

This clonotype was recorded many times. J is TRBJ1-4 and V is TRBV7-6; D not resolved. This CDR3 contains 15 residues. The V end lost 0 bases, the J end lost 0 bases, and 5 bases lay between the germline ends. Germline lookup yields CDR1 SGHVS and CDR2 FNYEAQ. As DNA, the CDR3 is TGTGCCAGCAGCTTAGCGGGTGCAACTAATGAAAAACTGTTTTTT. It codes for CASSLAGATNEKLFF. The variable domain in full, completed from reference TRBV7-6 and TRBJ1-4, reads GAGVSQSPRYKVTKRGQDVALRCDPISGHVSLYWYRQALGQGPEFLTYFNYEAQQDKSGLPNDRFSAERPEGSISTLTIQRTEQRDSAMYRCASSLAGATNEKLFFGSGTQLSVL.

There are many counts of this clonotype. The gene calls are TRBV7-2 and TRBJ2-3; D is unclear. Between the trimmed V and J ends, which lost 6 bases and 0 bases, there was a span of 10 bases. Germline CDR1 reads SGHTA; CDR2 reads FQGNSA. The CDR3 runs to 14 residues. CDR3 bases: TGTGCCAGCAGTCTAGGACGAAGCACAGATACGCAGTATTTT. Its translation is CASSLGRSTDTQYF.

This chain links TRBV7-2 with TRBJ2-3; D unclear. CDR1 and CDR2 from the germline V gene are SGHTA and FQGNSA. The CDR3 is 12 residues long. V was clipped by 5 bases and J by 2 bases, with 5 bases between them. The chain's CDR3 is CASSPPTDTQYF. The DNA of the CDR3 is TGTGCCAGCAGCCCCCCCACAGATACGCAGTATTTT.

CDR3 region: CASSPDSGLYNEQFF. The CDR3 DNA reads as TGTGCCAGCAGCCCCGACTCGGGACTTTACAATGAGCAGTTCTTC. The chain links TRBV9 to TRBJ2-1; D may be TRBD2 (6 bases). This CDR3 has 15 residues. The germline V gene has CDR1 SGDLS and CDR2 YYNGEE. V lost 4 bases and J 4 bases, leaving 15 bases between the germline ends. Combining the CDR3 with reference TRBV9 and TRBJ2-1 gives the whole variable domain DSGVTQTPKHLITATGQRVTLRCSPRSGDLSVYWYQQSLDQGLQFLIQYYNGEERAKGNILERFSAQQFPDLHSELNLSSLELGDSALYFCASSPDSGLYNEQFFGPGTRLTVL.

This chain's CDR3 is CASSYGTSGKDNEQFF. The CDR3 nucleotides are TGTGCCAGCAGTTACGGGACTAGCGGGAAAGACAATGAGCAGTTCTTC. V and J are TRBV6-5 and TRBJ2-1, with 13 positions matching TRBD2. Trimming at V came to 2 bases and at J to 5 bases, leaving 3 bases not matched to a gene. This CDR3 spans 16 amino acids. Germline CDR1 and CDR2: MNHEY and SVGAGI.

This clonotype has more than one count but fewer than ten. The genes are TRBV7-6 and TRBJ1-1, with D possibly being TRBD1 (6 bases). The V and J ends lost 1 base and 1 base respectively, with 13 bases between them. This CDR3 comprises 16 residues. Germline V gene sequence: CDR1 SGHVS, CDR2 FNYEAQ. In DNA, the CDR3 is TGTGCCAGCAGCTTAGAGGTTGGCAGGGGGAACACTGAAGCTTTCTTT. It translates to CASSLEVGRGNTEAFF.

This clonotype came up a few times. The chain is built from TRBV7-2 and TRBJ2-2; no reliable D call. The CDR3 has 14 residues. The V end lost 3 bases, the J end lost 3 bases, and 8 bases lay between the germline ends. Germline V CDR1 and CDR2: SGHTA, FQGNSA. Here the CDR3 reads CASSFSSYTGELFF. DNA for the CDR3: TGTGCCAGCAGCTTCAGCAGCTACACCGGGGAGCTGTTTTTT.

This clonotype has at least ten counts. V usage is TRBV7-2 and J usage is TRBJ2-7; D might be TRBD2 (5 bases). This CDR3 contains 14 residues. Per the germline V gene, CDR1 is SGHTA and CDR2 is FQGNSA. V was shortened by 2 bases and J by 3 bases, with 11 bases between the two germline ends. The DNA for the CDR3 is TGTGCCAGCAGCTTACAACTCGGGAACTACGAGCAGTACGTC. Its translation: CASSLQLGNYEQYV.

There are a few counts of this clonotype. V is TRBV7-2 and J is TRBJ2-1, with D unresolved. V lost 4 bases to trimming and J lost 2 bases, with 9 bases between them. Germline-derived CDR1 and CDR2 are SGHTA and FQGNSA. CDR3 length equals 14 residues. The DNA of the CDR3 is TGTGCCAGCAGCTCTAACGGTGCCTACAATGAGCAGTTCTTC. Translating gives CASSSNGAYNEQFF.

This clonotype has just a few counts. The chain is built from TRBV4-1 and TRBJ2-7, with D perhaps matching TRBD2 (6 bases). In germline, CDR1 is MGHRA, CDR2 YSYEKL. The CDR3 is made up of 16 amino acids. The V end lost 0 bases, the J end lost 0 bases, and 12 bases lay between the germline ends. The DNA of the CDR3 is TGCGCCAGCAGCCAAGATTGGGACGGGAGCTCCTACGAGCAGTACTTC. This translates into CASSQDWDGSSYEQYF.

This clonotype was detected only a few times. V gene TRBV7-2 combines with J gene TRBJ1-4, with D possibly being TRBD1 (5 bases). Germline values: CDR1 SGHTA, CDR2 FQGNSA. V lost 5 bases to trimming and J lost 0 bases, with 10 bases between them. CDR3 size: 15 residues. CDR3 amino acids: CASSLRGATNEKLFF. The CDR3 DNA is TGTGCCAGCAGCCTGCGGGGGGCAACTAATGAAAAACTGTTTTTT.

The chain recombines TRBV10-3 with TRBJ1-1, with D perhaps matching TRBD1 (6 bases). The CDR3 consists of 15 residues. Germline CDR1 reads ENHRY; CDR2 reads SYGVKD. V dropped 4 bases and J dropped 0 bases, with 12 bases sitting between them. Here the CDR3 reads CAISVDRNLNTEAFF. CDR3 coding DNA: TGTGCCATCAGTGTTGACAGGAACTTGAACACTGAAGCTTTCTTT.

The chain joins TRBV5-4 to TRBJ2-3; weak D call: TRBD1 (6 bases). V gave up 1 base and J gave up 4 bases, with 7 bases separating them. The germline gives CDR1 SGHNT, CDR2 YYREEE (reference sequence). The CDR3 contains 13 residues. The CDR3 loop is CASSLQGPDTQYF. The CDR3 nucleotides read TGTGCCAGCAGCTTGCAGGGGCCAGATACGCAGTATTTT. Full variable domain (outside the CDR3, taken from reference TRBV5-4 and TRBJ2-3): ETGVTQSPTHLIKTRGQQVTLRCSSQSGHNTVSWYQQALGQGPQFIFQYYREEENGRGNFPPRFSGLQFPNYSSELNVNALELDDSALYLCASSLQGPDTQYFGPGTRLTVL.

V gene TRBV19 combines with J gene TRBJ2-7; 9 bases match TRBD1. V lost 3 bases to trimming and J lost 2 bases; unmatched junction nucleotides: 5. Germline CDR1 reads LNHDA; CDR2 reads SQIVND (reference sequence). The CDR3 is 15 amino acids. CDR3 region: CASSIRDREPYEQYF. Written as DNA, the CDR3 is TGTGCCAGTAGTATTCGGGACAGGGAACCCTACGAGCAGTACTTC.

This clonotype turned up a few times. The DNA of the CDR3 is TGTGCCAGCAGCTTAAGGGGGTGGGGCAATCAGCCCCAGCATTTT. It translates to CASSLRGWGNQPQHF. V and J are TRBV7-2 and TRBJ1-5, with D maybe TRBD1 (6 bases). The CDR3 has 15 amino acids. V lost 2 bases, J lost 2 bases, and 10 bases lay in between. CDR1 is SGHTA, CDR2 FQGNSA, per germline.

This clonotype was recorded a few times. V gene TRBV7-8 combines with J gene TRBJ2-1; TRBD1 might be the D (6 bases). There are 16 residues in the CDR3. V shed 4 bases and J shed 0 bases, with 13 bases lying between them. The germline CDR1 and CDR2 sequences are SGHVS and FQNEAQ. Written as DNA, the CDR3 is TGTGCCAGCAGCTATACAGACAGGATCTCCTACAATGAGCAGTTCTTC. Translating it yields CASSYTDRISYNEQFF.

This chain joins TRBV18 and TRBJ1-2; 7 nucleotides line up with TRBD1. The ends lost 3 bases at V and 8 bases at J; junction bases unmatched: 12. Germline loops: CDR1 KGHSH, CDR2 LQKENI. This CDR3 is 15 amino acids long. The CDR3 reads CASSPNRDSGSGYTF. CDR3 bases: TGTGCCAGCTCACCTAACCGGGACAGCGGCTCGGGCTACACCTTC.

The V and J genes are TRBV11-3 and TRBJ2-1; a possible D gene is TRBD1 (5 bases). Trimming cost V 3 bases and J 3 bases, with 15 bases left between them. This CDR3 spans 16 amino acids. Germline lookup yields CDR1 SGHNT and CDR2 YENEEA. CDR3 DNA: TGTGCCAGCAGCTTCACCCTGGGGCTGGACTACAATGAGCAGTTCTTC. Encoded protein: CASSFTLGLDYNEQFF.

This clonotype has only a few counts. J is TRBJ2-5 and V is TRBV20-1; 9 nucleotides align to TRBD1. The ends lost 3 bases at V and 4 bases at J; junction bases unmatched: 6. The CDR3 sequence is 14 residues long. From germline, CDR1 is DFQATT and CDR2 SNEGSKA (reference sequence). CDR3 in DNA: TGCAGTGCTAGGGAGGACAGGGGCACAGAGACCCAGTACTTC. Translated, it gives CSAREDRGTETQYF.

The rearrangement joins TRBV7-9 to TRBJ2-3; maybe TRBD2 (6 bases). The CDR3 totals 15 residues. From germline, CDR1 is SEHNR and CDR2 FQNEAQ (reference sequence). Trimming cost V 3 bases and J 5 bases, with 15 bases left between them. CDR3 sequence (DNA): TGTGCCAGCAGCTTTGGGGCTAGCGTTGGAGATACGCAGTATTTT. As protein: CASSFGASVGDTQYF.

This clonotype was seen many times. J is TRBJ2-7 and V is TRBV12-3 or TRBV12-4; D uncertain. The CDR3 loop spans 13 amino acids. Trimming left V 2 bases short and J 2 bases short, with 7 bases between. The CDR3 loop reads CASSLRWAYEQYF. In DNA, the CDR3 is TGTGCCAGCAGTTTACGGTGGGCCTACGAGCAGTACTTC.

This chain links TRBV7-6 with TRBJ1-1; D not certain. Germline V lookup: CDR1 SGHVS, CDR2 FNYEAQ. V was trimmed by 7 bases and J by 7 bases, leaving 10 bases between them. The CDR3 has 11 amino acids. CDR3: CASTSLGEAFF. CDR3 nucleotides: TGTGCCAGCACCTCCTTGGGTGAAGCTTTCTTT.